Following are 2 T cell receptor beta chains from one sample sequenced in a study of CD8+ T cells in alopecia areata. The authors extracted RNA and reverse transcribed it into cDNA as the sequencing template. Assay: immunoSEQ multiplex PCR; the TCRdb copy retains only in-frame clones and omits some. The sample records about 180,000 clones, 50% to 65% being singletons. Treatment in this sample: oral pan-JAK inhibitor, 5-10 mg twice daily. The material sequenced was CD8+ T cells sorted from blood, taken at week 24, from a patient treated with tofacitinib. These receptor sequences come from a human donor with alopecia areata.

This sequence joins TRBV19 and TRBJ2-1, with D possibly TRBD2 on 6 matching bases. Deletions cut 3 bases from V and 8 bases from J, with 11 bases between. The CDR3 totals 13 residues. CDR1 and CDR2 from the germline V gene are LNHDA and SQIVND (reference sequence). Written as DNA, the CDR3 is TGTGCCAGTAGTATTCGGAGGGAACATGAGCAGTTCTTC. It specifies CASSIRREHEQFF.

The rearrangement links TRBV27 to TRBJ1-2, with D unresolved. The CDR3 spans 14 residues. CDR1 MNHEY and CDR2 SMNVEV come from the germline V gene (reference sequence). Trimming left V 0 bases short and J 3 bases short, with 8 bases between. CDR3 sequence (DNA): TGTGCCAGCAGTTTATCCGGGGATCACTATGGCTACACCTTC. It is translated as CASSLSGDHYGYTF.